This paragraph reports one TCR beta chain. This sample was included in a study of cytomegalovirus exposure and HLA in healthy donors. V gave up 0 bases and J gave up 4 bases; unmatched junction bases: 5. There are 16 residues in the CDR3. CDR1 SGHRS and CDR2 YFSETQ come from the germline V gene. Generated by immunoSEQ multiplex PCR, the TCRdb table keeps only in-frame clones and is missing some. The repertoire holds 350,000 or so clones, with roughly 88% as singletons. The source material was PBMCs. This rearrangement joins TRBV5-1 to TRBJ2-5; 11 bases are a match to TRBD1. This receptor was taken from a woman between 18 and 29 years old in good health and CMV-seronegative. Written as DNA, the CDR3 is TGCGCCAGCAGCTTGGCCCGGGACAGGGGGGGAGAGACCCAGTACTTC. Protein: CASSLARDRGGETQYF.